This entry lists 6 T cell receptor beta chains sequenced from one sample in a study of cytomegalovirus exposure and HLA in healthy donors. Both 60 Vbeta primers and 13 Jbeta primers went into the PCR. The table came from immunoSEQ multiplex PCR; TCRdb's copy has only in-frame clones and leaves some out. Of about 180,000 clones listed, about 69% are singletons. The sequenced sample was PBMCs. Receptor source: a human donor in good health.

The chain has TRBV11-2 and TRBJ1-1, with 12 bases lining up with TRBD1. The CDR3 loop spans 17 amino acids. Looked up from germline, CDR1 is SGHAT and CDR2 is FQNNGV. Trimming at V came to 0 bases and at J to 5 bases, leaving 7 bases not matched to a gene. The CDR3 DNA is TGTGCCAGCAGCTTAGAGGGACAGGGGGCGATCAAAACTGAAGCTTTCTTT. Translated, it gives CASSLEGQGAIKTEAFF.

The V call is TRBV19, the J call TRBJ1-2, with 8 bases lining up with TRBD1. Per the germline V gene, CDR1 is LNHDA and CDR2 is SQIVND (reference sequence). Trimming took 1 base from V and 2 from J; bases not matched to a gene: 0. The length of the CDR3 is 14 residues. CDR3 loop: CASSIAGGNYGYTF. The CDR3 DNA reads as TGTGCCAGTAGTATAGCAGGGGGCAACTATGGCTACACCTTC.

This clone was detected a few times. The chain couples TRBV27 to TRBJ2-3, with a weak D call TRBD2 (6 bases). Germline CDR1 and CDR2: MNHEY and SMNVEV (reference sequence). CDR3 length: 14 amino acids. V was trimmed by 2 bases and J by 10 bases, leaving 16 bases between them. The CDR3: CASSLGGPTWAQYF. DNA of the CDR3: TGTGCCAGCAGTTTAGGAGGGCCGACATGGGCGCAGTATTTT.

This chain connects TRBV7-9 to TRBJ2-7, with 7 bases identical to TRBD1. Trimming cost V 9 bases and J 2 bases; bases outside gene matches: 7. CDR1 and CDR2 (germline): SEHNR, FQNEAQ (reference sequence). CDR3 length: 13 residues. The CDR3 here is CASSGQPTYEQYF. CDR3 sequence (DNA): TGTGCCAGTTCGGGACAGCCCACCTACGAGCAGTACTTC.

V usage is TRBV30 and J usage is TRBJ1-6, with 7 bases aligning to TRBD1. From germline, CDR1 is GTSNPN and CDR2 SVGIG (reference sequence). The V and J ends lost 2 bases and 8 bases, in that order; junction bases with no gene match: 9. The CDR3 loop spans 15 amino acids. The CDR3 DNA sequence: TGTGCCTGGAGTTTAGGGGGCGGGTGGTATTCACCCCTCCACTTT. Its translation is CAWSLGGGWYSPLHF.

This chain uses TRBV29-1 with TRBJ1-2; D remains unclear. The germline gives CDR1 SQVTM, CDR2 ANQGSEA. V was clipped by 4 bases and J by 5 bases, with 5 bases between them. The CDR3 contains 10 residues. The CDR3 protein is CSVAGYGYTF. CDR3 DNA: TGCAGCGTTGCCGGGTATGGCTACACCTTC.